This section outlines one T cell receptor beta chain sequence together with its context. Collection of blood occurred at baseline, at cycle 4 day 1, and at cycle 7 day 1. Data came from immunoSEQ multiplex PCR; TCRdb stores just in-frame clones and leaves some out. The data contain roughly 100,000 clones, 80% to 95% of them singletons. This sample stems from a study of OX40 agonist ivuxolimab in advanced cancers. The length of the CDR3 is 16 residues. The J segment lost 4 bases and the V segment lost 5 bases, leaving 8 bases of the junction unmatched. Germline lookup yields CDR1 LGHNA and CDR2 YNFKEQ.

This receptor was identified in an adult with an advanced solid tumor such as melanoma, head and neck, liver or kidney cancer. The material was CD4+ or CD8+ T cells sorted from blood, obtained in a trial of the OX40 agonist ivuxolimab. This rearrangement joins TRBV4-2 to TRBJ2-3, with TRBD2 matching 11 bases. CDR3 DNA: TGTGCCAGCAGCTTGGGGCTAGCGGGAGGAGCAGATACGCAGTATTTT. It translates to CASSLGLAGGADTQYF.